A single sample is the source of the 19 T cell receptor beta chains below, sequenced in a study of monozygotic twins with inflammatory bowel disease. TCRdb processed the 5' RACE reads again and assigns one entry to each CDR3 protein, with no DNA. The sample table sets out about 150,000 distinct CDR3 sequences. Sequenced sample: blood. Every receptor here comes from a human donor with ulcerative colitis or Crohn's disease, or a healthy co-twin of an affected twin (not recorded which).

The V gene is TRBV5-1, the J gene TRBJ1-2; the TRBD1 assignment by TCRdb is unverifiable without DNA. The CDR3 runs 14 residues. Germline CDR1 reads SGHRS; CDR2 reads YFSETQ. CDR3 region: CASRLGQGDMGYTF.

The V and J genes are TRBV4-3 and TRBJ2-7; without DNA, the TCRdb call of TRBD2 cannot be checked. There are 14 residues in the CDR3. Germline loops: CDR1 LGHNA, CDR2 YSLEER. CDR3 region: CASSQELAEYEQYF.

The rearrangement links TRBV19 to TRBJ2-7; TCRdb's D call of TRBD1 is untestable without DNA. This CDR3 comprises 14 residues. Germline CDR1 LNHDA, CDR2 SQIVND (reference sequence). Here the CDR3 reads CASSIGTGTYEQYF.

The rearrangement joins TRBV7-3 to TRBJ2-3; TCRdb names TRBD2, which stays unverified in the absence of DNA. The CDR3 loop spans 18 amino acids. Germline assignment: CDR1 SGHTA and CDR2 FQGTGA. Here the CDR3 reads CASSSTSGRAPASDTQYF.

V is TRBV5-4 and J is TRBJ1-1; TCRdb designates TRBD1, a call that cannot be tested without DNA. The CDR3 is 14 amino acids. In germline, CDR1 is SGHNT, CDR2 YYREEE (reference sequence). The CDR3 spells CASSQGQMNTEAFF.

The chain uses TRBV20-1 and TRBJ1-1; TCRdb's D gene call, TRBD1, goes unchecked for lack of DNA. The CDR3 runs 13 residues. Germline lookup yields CDR1 DFQATT and CDR2 SNEGSKA (reference sequence). CDR3 in amino acids: CSAPSDSYTEAFF.

This chain links TRBV5-1 with TRBJ2-7; the D call of TRBD1 rests on TCRdb alone, since no DNA is present to check it. CDR1 and CDR2 (germline): SGHRS, YFSETQ. This CDR3 spans 16 amino acids. This chain's CDR3 is CASSLGLSGFLREQYF.

The chain uses TRBV6-1 and TRBJ1-1; there is no DNA to check the TCRdb D call of TRBD1. The CDR3 is 15 residues long. The germline gives CDR1 MNHNS, CDR2 SASEGT. CDR3: CASRGGGQAGTEAFF.

This sequence joins TRBV12-3 or TRBV12-4 and TRBJ2-3; TCRdb returns TRBD1, unconfirmable since there is no DNA. The CDR3 runs 17 residues. The CDR3 here is CASSPWRGRGSTDTQYF.

The gene calls are TRBV10-3 and TRBJ2-3; checking the TCRdb D call of TRBD1 is not possible without DNA. The CDR3 spans 15 residues. Germline CDR1 and CDR2: ENHRY and SYGVKD. CDR3 region: CAIRLDRYSTDTQYF.

The V gene is TRBV29-1, the J gene TRBJ2-1; TCRdb's D call of TRBD2 is untestable without DNA. Germline lookup yields CDR1 SQVTM and CDR2 ANQGSEA. The CDR3 is made up of 15 amino acids. This CDR3 is CSLLRQSGIVDEQFF.

The chain couples TRBV29-1 to TRBJ1-5; TCRdb's D call, TRBD1, is unchecked because there is no DNA. In germline, CDR1 is SQVTM, CDR2 ANQGSEA. This CDR3 comprises 13 residues. The chain's CDR3 is CSAQTGGNQPQHF.

V gene TRBV10-3 combines with J gene TRBJ2-7. CDR1 is ENHRY, CDR2 SYGVKD, per germline. The CDR3 sequence is 13 residues long. CDR3 in amino acids: CAISDRVVYEQYF.

The CDR3: CASSGGQGVRGYTF. This chain uses TRBV6-1 with TRBJ1-2; TCRdb's D call, TRBD1, is unchecked because there is no DNA. The CDR3 contains 14 residues. Per germline, CDR1 MNHNS and CDR2 SASEGT.

CDR3 sequence: CSVDKGTEAFF. The chain recombines TRBV29-1 with TRBJ1-1. The CDR3 totals 11 residues. CDR1 and CDR2 from the germline V gene are SQVTM and ANQGSEA.

V usage is TRBV7-9 and J usage is TRBJ1-2. The germline V gene encodes CDR1 SEHNR and CDR2 FQNEAQ (reference sequence). The CDR3 length is 15 residues. The CDR3 spells CASSLASPVVDGYTF. The full variable domain, in which reference TRBV7-9 and TRBJ1-2 provide the parts outside the CDR3, is DTGVSQNPRHKITKRGQNVTFRCDPISEHNRLYWYRQTLGQGPEFLTYFQNEAQLEKSRLLSDRFSAERPKGSFSTLEIQRTEQGDSAMYLCASSLASPVVDGYTFGSGTRLTVV.

V gene TRBV10-2 combines with J gene TRBJ2-3; TCRdb reports TRBD1, a call that lacks DNA to check it against. Germline assignment: CDR1 WSHSY and CDR2 SAAADI. The CDR3 extends over 16 amino acids. CDR3 amino acids: CASGISTGLSTDTQYF.

The V and J genes are TRBV20-1 and TRBJ2-3; the TCRdb call, TRBD1, lacks DNA for checking. Germline CDR1 reads DFQATT; CDR2 reads SNEGSKA (reference sequence). The CDR3 sequence is 15 residues long. The CDR3 protein is CSARDHRAWTDTQYF.

V usage is TRBV25-1 and J usage is TRBJ1-5. This CDR3 comprises 12 residues. From germline, CDR1 is MGHDK and CDR2 SYGVNS. The CDR3 loop is CASRGSDQPQHF.